What follows describes a single T cell receptor beta chain. The antigen is undetermined. This record belongs to a study of OX40 agonist ivuxolimab in advanced cancers. Germline values: CDR1 MNHNY, CDR2 SVGAGI (reference sequence). The CDR3 loop spans 15 amino acids. V gave up 7 bases and J gave up 5 bases; unmatched junction bases: 8. Autoimmune disease history or systemic immunosuppression barred patients. Blood samples were obtained at baseline, cycle 4 day 1, and cycle 7 day 1. This table comes from immunoSEQ multiplex PCR, and its TCRdb copy is limited to in-frame clones, with some not included. This sample has roughly 100,000 clones, with 80% to 95% found just once. Study findings and constraints: CD4+ and CD8+ T cells in blood underwent clonal expansion by week 6 at 0.1 to 3.0 mg/kg. CD4+ T cells averaged fewer expanded clones than CD8+ T cells.

The specimen was CD4+ or CD8+ T cells sorted from blood, collected in a trial of the OX40 agonist ivuxolimab. The chain joins TRBV6-6 to TRBJ1-4; 9 bases line up with TRBD1. The TCR sequence derives from an adult with an advanced solid tumor such as melanoma, head and neck, liver or kidney cancer. The chain's CDR3 is CASTDRGWGNEKLFF. The CDR3 DNA sequence: TGTGCCAGCACGGACAGGGGTTGGGGGAATGAAAAACTGTTTTTT.